The source of this T cell receptor beta chain is a study of shared clonotypes between healthy human individuals. The CDR3 sequence is 13 residues long. Germline V gene lookup returns CDR1 SGHAT and CDR2 FQNNGV. V was clipped by 0 bases and J by 4 bases, with 5 bases between them. The assay was immunoSEQ multiplex PCR, and TCRdb's table has in-frame clones only and misses some. The table has some 500,000 clones, roughly 95% seen once. Study-level findings and limits: Richness estimates generally favored naive over memory subsets.

Comments on this clone: Antigen unknown. The sample carries other DNA sequences with the same CDR3.

The source is a woman in her twenties or thirties in good health. Material for sequencing was naive CD4+ T cells sorted from blood. Subset defined: CD45RA+ positively selected. The chain couples TRBV11-2 to TRBJ2-3, with no clear D. For the CDR3, the DNA is TGTGCCAGCAGCTTAGATCTCGCAGATACGCAGTATTTT. The encoded protein is CASSLDLADTQYF.